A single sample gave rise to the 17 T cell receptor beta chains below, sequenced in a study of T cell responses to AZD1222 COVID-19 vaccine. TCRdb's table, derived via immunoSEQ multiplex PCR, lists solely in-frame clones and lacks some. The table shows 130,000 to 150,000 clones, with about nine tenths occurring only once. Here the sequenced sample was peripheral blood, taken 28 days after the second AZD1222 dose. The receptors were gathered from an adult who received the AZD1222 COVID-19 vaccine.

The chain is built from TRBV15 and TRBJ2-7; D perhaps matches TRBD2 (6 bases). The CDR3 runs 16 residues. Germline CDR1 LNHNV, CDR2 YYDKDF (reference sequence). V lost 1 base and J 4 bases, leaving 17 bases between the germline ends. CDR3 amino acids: CATSRATGDWLYEQYF. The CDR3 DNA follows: TGTGCCACCAGCAGAGCTACGGGAGATTGGTTATACGAGCAGTACTTC.

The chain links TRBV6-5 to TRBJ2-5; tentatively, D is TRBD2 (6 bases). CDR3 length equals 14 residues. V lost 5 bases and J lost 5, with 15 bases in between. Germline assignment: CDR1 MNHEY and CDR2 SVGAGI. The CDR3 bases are TGTGCCAGCAGTCTCTGGGGGGTAGAGGAGACCCAGTACTTC. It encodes CASSLWGVEETQYF.

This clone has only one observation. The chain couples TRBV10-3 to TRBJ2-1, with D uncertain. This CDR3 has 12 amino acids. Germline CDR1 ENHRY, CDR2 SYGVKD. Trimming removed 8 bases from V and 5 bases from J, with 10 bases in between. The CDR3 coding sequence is TGTGCCATCCGAAGGAGCGACAATGAGCAGTTCTTC. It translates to CAIRRSDNEQFF.

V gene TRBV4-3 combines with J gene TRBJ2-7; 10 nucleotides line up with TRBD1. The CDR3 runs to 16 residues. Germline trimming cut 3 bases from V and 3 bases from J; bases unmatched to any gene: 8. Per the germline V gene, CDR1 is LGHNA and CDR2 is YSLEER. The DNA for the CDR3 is TGCGCCAGCAGCCACACCCCCGGGACAGGGGTCTACGAGCAGTACTTC. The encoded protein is CASSHTPGTGVYEQYF.

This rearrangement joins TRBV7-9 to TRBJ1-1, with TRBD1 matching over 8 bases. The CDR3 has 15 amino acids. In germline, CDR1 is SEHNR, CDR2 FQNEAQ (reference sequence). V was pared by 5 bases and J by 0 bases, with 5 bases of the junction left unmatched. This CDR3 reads CASSARTGLNTEAFF. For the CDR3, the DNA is TGTGCCAGCAGCGCGAGGACAGGGCTGAACACTGAAGCTTTCTTT.

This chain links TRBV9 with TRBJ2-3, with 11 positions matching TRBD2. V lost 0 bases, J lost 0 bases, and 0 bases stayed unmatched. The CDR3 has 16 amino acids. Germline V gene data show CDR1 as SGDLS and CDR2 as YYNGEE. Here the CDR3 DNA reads TGTGCCAGCAGCGTAGGGACTAGCGGGAGCACAGATACGCAGTATTTT. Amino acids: CASSVGTSGSTDTQYF.

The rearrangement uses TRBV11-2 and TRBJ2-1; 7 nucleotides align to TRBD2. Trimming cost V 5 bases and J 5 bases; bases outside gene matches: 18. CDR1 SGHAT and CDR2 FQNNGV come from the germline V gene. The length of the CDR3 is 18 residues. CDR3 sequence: CASSKWSTSENKHNEQFF. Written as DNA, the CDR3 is TGTGCCAGCAGCAAATGGTCTACTAGCGAAAATAAGCACAATGAGCAGTTCTTC.

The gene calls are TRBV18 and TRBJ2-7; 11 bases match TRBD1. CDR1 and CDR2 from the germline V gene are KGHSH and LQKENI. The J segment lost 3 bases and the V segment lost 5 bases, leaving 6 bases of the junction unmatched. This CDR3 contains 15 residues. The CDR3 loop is CASSAGTGGSYEQYF. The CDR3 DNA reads TGTGCCAGCTCAGCCGGGACAGGGGGTAGCTACGAGCAGTACTTC.

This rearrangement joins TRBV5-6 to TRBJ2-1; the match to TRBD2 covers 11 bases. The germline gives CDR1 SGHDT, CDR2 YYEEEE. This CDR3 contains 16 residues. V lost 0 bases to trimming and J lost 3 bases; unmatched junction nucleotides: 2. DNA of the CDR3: TGTGCCAGCAGCTTGGACGGGACTAGCGGCTACAATGAGCAGTTCTTC. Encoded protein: CASSLDGTSGYNEQFF.

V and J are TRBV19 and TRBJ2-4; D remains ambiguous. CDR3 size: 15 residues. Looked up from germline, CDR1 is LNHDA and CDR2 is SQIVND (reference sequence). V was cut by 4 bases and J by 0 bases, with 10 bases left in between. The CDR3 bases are TGTGCCAGTAGTACCGATCAGATAGCCAAAAACATTCAGTACTTC. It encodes CASSTDQIAKNIQYF.

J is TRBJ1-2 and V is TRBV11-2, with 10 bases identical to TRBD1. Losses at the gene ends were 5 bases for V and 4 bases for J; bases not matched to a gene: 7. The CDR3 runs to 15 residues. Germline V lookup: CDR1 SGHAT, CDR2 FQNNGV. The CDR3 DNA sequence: TGTGCCAGCAGCCAGGGGGACAGGGGATTCTATGGCTACACCTTC. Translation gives CASSQGDRGFYGYTF.

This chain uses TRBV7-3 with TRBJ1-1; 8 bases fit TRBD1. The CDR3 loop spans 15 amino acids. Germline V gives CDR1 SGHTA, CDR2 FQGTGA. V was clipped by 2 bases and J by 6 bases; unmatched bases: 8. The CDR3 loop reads CASSLSGQGGAEAFF. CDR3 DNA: TGTGCCAGCAGCTTATCCGGACAGGGAGGGGCTGAAGCTTTCTTT.

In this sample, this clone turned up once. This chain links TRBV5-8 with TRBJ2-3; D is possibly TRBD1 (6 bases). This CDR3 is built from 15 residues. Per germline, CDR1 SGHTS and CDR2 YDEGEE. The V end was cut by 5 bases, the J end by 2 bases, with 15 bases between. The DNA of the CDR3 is TGTGCCAGCAGACGGGGACAACTTACCACAGATACGCAGTATTTT. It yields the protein CASRRGQLTTDTQYF.

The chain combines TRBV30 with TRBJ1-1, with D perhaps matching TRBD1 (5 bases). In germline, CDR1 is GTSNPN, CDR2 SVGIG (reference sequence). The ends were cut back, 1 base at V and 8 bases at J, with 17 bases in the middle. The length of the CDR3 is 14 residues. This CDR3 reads CAWSGAGPFYEAFF. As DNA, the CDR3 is TGTGCCTGGAGTGGGGCAGGGCCTTTTTACGAAGCTTTCTTT.

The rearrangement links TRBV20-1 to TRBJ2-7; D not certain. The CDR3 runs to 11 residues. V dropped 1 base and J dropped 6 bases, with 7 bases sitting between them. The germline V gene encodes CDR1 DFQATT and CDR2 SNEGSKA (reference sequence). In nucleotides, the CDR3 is TGCAGTGCTAGAGCTGGGTTCGAGCAGTACTTC. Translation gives CSARAGFEQYF.

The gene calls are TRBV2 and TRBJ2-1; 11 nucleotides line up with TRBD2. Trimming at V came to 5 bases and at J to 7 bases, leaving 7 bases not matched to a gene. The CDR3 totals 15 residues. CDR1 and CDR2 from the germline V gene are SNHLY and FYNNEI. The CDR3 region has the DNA TGTGCCAGCAGTAAACTAGCGGGAGTTTGGAATGAGCAGTTCTTC. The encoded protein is CASSKLAGVWNEQFF.

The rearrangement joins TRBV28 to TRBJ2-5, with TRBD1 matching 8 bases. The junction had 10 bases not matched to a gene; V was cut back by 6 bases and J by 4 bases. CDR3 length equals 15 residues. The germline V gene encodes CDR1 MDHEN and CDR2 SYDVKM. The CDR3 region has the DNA TGTGCCAGCAGCCCCGGCGGACAGGGCCGAGAGACCCAGTACTTC. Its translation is CASSPGGQGRETQYF.